The present T cell receptor (beta chain) was sequenced within a study of cytomegalovirus exposure and HLA in healthy donors. Study outcomes and limitations: That first-cohort TCR clusters tended to co-occur in the approximately 110 validation repertoires was found in a later analysis.

As for this clone: Its target is not known.

Clones were read by immunoSEQ multiplex PCR, and TCRdb kept only the in-frame ones, dropping some. The sample gives about 60,000 clones, 93% of which show up once; around 5.8% is in the top ten. Germline-derived CDR1 and CDR2 are SGHVS and FQNEAQ. There are 13 residues in the CDR3. V lost 2 bases and J 6 bases, leaving 10 bases between the germline ends. J is TRBJ1-1 and V is TRBV7-8; tentatively, D is TRBD1 (6 bases). The sequence was obtained from a woman younger than 35 in good health and CMV-seronegative. The specimen sequenced was PBMCs. The CDR3 sequence: CASSLRAGAEAFF. The CDR3 DNA reads as TGTGCCAGCAGCTTAAGGGCAGGGGCTGAAGCTTTCTTT.